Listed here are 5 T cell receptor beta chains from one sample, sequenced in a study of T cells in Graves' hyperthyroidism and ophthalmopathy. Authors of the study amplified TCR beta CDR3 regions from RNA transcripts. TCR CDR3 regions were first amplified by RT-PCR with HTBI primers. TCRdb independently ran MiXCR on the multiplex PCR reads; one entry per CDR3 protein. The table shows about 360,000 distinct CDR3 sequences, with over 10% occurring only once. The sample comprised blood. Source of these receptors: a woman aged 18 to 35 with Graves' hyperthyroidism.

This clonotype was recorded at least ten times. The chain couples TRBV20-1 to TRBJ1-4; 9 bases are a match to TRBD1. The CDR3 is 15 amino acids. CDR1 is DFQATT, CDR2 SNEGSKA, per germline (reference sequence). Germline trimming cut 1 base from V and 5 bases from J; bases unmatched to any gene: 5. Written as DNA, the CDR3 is TGCAGTGCTAGAGGACCGGACAGGGGAAATGAAAAACTGTTTTTT. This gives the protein CSARGPDRGNEKLFF.

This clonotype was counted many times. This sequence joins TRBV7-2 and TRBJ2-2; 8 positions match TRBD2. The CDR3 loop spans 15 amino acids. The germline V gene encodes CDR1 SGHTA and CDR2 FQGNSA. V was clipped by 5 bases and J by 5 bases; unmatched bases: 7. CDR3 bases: TGTGCCAGCAGCCCCCAGACTAGCGTGACCGGGGAGCTGTTTTTT. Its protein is CASSPQTSVTGELFF.

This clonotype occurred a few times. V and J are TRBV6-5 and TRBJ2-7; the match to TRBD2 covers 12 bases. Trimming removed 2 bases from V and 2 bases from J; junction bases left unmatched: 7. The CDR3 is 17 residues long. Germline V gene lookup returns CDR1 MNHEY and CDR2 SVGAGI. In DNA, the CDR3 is TGTGCCAGCAGTTACGCTCAGACTAGCGGGAGCCCCTACGAGCAGTACTTC. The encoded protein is CASSYAQTSGSPYEQYF.

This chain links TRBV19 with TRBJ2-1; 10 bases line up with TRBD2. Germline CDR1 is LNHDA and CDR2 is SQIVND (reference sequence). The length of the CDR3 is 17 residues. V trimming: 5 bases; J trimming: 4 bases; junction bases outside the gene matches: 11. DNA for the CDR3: TGTGCCAGTAGTCCAGTAAGAACTAGCGGGACGTACAATGAGCAGTTCTTC. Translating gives CASSPVRTSGTYNEQFF.

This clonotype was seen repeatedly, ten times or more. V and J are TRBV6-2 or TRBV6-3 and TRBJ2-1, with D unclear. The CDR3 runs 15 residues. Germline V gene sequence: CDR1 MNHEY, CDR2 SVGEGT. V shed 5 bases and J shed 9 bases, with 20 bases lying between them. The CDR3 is CASSPVTATFLEQFF. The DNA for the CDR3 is TGTGCCAGCAGTCCAGTTACGGCTACGTTTCTTGAGCAGTTCTTC.